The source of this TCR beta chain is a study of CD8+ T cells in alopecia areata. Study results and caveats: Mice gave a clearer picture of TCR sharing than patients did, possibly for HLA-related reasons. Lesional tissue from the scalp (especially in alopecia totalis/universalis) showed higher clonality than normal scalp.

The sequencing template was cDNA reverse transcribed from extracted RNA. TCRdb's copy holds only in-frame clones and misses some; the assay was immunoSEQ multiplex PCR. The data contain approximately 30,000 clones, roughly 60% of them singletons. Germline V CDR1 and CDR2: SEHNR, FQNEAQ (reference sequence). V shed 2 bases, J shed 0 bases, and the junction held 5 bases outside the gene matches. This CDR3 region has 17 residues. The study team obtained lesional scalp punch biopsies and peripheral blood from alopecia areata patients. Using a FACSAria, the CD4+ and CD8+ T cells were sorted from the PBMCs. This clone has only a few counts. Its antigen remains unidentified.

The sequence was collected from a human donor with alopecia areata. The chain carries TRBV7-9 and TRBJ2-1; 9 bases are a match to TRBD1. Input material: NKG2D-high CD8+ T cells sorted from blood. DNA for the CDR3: TGTGCCAGCAGCTTATTACAGGGGGCCATCTCCTACAATGAGCAGTTCTTC. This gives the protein CASSLLQGAISYNEQFF.